This TCR beta chain derives from a study of blood T cell repertoires in COVID-19. This clone was seen once. Per the authors' pipeline: Amplification of reference gene primers provided the estimated nucleated cell counts. The method was immunoSEQ multiplex PCR; TCRdb's version includes in-frame clones alone and lacks a portion of them. V, J and clone size reflect that table, while D and trimming were determined from the DNA. Of over 400,000 clones detected, about 85% appear once; the ten largest clones hold approximately 8%. The study assigned cohorts using participant-reported clinical history. V lost 0 bases and J 5 bases, leaving 11 bases between the germline ends. The germline CDR1 and CDR2 sequences are SGHDT and YYEEEE. CDR3 length: 14 residues.

The chain joins TRBV5-6 to TRBJ1-2; TRBD1 might be the D (5 bases). The sample taken for sequencing was PBMCs or T cells enriched from blood (not recorded which). The receptor was derived from a woman in her sixties who had recovered from COVID-19. CDR3 in DNA: TGTGCCAGCAGCTTGGTTCAGGGAAAGTATGGCTACACCTTC. This encodes CASSLVQGKYGYTF.